The 14 T cell receptor beta chains in this list originate from one sample, sequenced in a study of early T cells in non-severe SARS-CoV-2 infection. TCRdb reanalysed the 5' RACE reads using MiXCR and keeps one entry per CDR3 protein. The data contain 25,000 to 30,000 distinct CDR3 sequences, 5.1% of them seen just once; the ten biggest clones take up around 2.5%. The specimen was whole blood. These receptors were taken from an adult who was a healthcare worker with PCR-confirmed SARS-CoV-2 infection or an uninfected control (not recorded which).

Ten or more counts support this clonotype. This chain links TRBV7-2 with TRBJ2-5; D uncertain. V was shortened by 0 bases and J by 5 bases, with 4 bases between the two germline ends. Germline values: CDR1 SGHTA, CDR2 FQGNSA. The CDR3 loop spans 12 amino acids. The CDR3 DNA sequence: TGTGCCAGCAGCTTAGCGTCCGAGACCCAGTACTTC. Its protein product is CASSLASETQYF.

The rearrangement links TRBV7-9 to TRBJ1-2, with D uncertain. There are 13 residues in the CDR3. CDR1 and CDR2 from the germline V gene are SEHNR and FQNEAQ (reference sequence). V lost 5 bases and J 3 bases, leaving 10 bases between the germline ends. The chain's CDR3 is CASSPTADYGYTF. In nucleotides, the CDR3 is TGTGCCAGCAGCCCAACCGCAGACTATGGCTACACCTTC.

In this sample, this clonotype turned up many times. The chain employs TRBV4-2 and TRBJ1-2, with 12 bases that match TRBD1. Germline CDR1 LGHNA, CDR2 YNFKEQ. V shed 2 bases and J 0 bases; nucleotides not matched to a gene: 4. The CDR3 covers 17 residues. CDR3 nucleotides: TGTGCCAGCAGCCAACCGGGACAGGGGGCATCTAACTATGGCTACACCTTC. It specifies CASSQPGQGASNYGYTF.

In this sample, this clonotype turned up many times. The genes are TRBV7-9 and TRBJ2-3, with unresolved D. In germline, CDR1 is SEHNR, CDR2 FQNEAQ (reference sequence). Trimming removed 5 bases from V and 1 base from J, with 10 bases in between. This CDR3 spans 14 amino acids. Here the CDR3 reads CASSATWGTDTQYF. For the CDR3, the DNA is TGTGCCAGCAGCGCCACCTGGGGCACAGATACGCAGTATTTT.

This clonotype appeared many times. J is TRBJ1-2 and V is TRBV7-9; perhaps TRBD1 as D (6 bases). Germline loops: CDR1 SEHNR, CDR2 FQNEAQ (reference sequence). Trimming took 4 bases from V and 14 from J, leaving 23 bases between them. This CDR3 spans 14 amino acids. CDR3 amino acids: CASSSPQRGGTWTF. The CDR3 nucleotides are TGTGCCAGCAGCTCCCCCCAGAGGGGGGGGACCTGGACCTTC.

This clonotype was observed at least ten times. This chain joins TRBV6-2 or TRBV6-3 and TRBJ1-1; a weak D match, TRBD1 (5 bases). Germline V lookup: CDR1 MNHEY, CDR2 SVGEGT. The CDR3 has 16 residues. V was trimmed by 1 base and J by 1 base, leaving 13 bases between them. The CDR3 region has the DNA TGTGCCAGCAGTTACTGGGACCCTTGGGGGAACACTGAAGCTTTCTTT. Its translation: CASSYWDPWGNTEAFF.

The table lists this clonotype with many counts. In DNA, the CDR3 is TGTGCCAGCAGCCGCCAGGGGAACTCCTACAATGAGCAGTTCTTC. Amino acids: CASSRQGNSYNEQFF. The rearrangement uses TRBV7-3 and TRBJ2-1; TRBD1 might be the D (6 bases). This CDR3 is built from 15 residues. Per germline, CDR1 SGHTA and CDR2 FQGTGA. V shed 5 bases and J shed 0 bases, with 11 bases lying between them.

A few counts support this clonotype. The rearrangement joins TRBV2 to TRBJ2-4, with 13 bases that match TRBD2. Germline CDR1 reads SNHLY; CDR2 reads FYNNEI. The CDR3 loop spans 17 amino acids. Trimming took 4 bases from V and 0 from J; bases not matched to a gene: 3. CDR3 sequence (DNA): TGTGCCAGCAGTGGGGGACTAGCGGGACTAGCCAAAAACATTCAGTACTTC. Translation: CASSGGLAGLAKNIQYF.

This clonotype was recorded a few times. The rearrangement joins TRBV20-1 to TRBJ1-3; the D gene is possibly TRBD1 (6 bases). The CDR3 runs 13 residues. The germline CDR1 and CDR2 sequences are DFQATT and SNEGSKA (reference sequence). The V and J ends lost 6 bases and 5 bases respectively, with 14 bases between them. CDR3 region: CSAVKTGRNTIYF. In nucleotides, the CDR3 is TGCAGTGCCGTTAAAACAGGGAGAAACACCATATATTTT.

This clonotype was found many times. The chain joins TRBV7-8 to TRBJ2-1; maybe TRBD2 (5 bases). V was clipped by 2 bases and J by 3 bases, with 5 bases between them. Looked up from germline, CDR1 is SGHVS and CDR2 is FQNEAQ. There are 13 residues in the CDR3. The CDR3 DNA is TGTGCCAGCAGCTTAAGCGGCTACAATGAGCAGTTCTTC. Translated, it gives CASSLSGYNEQFF.

This chain links TRBV28 with TRBJ1-1; D uncertain. Germline-derived CDR1 and CDR2 are MDHEN and SYDVKM. The CDR3 extends over 12 amino acids. The V and J ends lost 7 bases and 1 base respectively, with 7 bases between them. CDR3: CASITSNTEAFF. In DNA, the CDR3 is TGTGCCAGCATTACGTCGAACACTGAAGCTTTCTTT. Full variable domain (missing parts from reference TRBV28 and TRBJ1-1): DVKVTQSSRYLVKRTGEKVFLECVQDMDHENMFWYRQDPGLGLRLIYFSYDVKMKEKGDIPEGYSVSREKKERFSLILESASTNQTSMYLCASITSNTEAFFGQGTRLTVV.

This clonotype was found many times. V usage is TRBV20-1 and J usage is TRBJ1-1; D is perhaps TRBD1 (5 bases). V was trimmed by 4 bases and J by 1 base, leaving 10 bases between them. CDR1 DFQATT and CDR2 SNEGSKA come from the germline V gene (reference sequence). This CDR3 is built from 13 residues. The CDR3, as DNA: TGCAGTGCTAACCGGGACCCGAACACTGAAGCTTTCTTT. This translates into CSANRDPNTEAFF.

This clonotype was counted between two and nine times. The chain employs TRBV2 and TRBJ2-5; D gene ambiguous. The CDR3 runs 12 residues. Trimming pared 9 bases from V and 3 bases from J, leaving 11 bases between. The germline V gene has CDR1 SNHLY and CDR2 FYNNEI. CDR3 in DNA: TGTGCCAGTTTCTGGCCGAAAGAGACCCAGTACTTC. This translates into CASFWPKETQYF.

This clonotype was observed at least ten times. The J gene is TRBJ1-1, the V gene TRBV14; no clear D gene. The germline CDR1 and CDR2 sequences are SGHDN and FVKESK. Trimming left V 2 bases short and J 3 bases short, with 7 bases between. The CDR3 loop spans 13 amino acids. The CDR3 bases are TGTGCCAGCAGCCAACAAGAAGACACTGAAGCTTTCTTT. Translated, it gives CASSQQEDTEAFF. Together with reference TRBV14 and TRBJ1-1, the CDR3 gives the full variable domain: EAGVTQFPSHSVIEKGQTVTLRCDPISGHDNLYWYRRVMGKEIKFLLHFVKESKQDESGMPNNRFLAERTGGTYSTLKVQPAELEDSGVYFCASSQQEDTEAFFGQGTRLTVV.